This TCR beta chain stems from a study of T cell changes during pregnancy in multiple sclerosis. Assay used: immunoSEQ multiplex PCR; TCRdb lists only in-frame clones, some missing. The sample holds about 70,000 clones; roughly 92% are singletons and the top ten take about 2.5%. The sample holds one count of this clone. CDR1 and CDR2 from the germline V gene are MGHDK and SYGVNS. Trimming cost V 5 bases and J 0 bases, with 23 bases left between them. The CDR3 has 18 residues. This material consisted of peripheral blood, taken before pregnancy. This clonotype was sampled from a female donor with multiple sclerosis, enrolled in a pregnancy study. The chain uses TRBV25-1 and TRBJ2-7; D is perhaps TRBD2 (6 bases). In nucleotides, the CDR3 is TGTGCCAGCAGTTTTCCGAATCTTGCGCGAGCGGGCTCCTACGAGCAGTACTTC. This translates into CASSFPNLARAGSYEQYF.